This is a list of T cell receptor beta chains from one sample in a study of T cell repertoires in Merkel cell carcinoma. Measured with immunoSEQ multiplex PCR; TCRdb has only the in-frame clones, and not every one. Of approximately 14,000 clones listed, 76% are singletons. Source material: tumor tissue. The receptors derive from an adult with Merkel cell carcinoma. Both conserved end residues are part of each CDR3. D genes are given only for firm matches. Clone size is shown for a subset of rows, as once, few, many or a class of expanded clone.

D gene	J gene	clone size	V gene	CDR3 DNA	CDR3 protein
-	TRBJ1-4	-	TRBV6-2/TRBV6-3	TGTGCCAGCAGTGATCGACAGGTGGGAGAAAAACTGTTTTTT	CASSDRQVGEKLFF
-	TRBJ2-3	-	TRBV10-3	TGTGCCATCAGTGAGTCGGGGACATCAGATACGCAGTATTTT	CAISESGTSDTQYF
-	TRBJ2-7	-	TRBV27	TGTGCCAGCAGTTTCATGGTAGCGAGGAGCGAGCAGTACTTC	CASSFMVARSEQYF
-	TRBJ1-2	once	TRBV18	TGTGCCAGCTCACCAGACAAAGACTATGGCTACACCTTC	CASSPDKDYGYTF
-	TRBJ2-3	-	TRBV18	TGTGCCAGCTCACCCCTGGACAGTGCAGATACGCAGTATTTT	CASSPLDSADTQYF
TRBD2	TRBJ2-5	-	TRBV12-3/TRBV12-4	TGTGCCAGCCAGCGGGGGGCCCTAGAGACCCAGTACTTC	CASQRGALETQYF
-	TRBJ1-5	-	TRBV19	TGTGCCAGTAGTATACAGGGCTATAGCAATCAGCCCCAGCATTTT	CASSIQGYSNQPQHF
TRBD1	TRBJ2-3	-	TRBV7-3	TGTGCCAGCAGCATGGACAGGTTCACAGATACGCAGTATTTT	CASSMDRFTDTQYF
TRBD2	TRBJ2-1	-	TRBV5-5	TGTGCCAGCAGCTCCCAACTAGCGGGGCAGGGTGAGCAGTTCTTC	CASSSQLAGQGEQFF
TRBD2	TRBJ2-5	-	TRBV7-2	TGTGCCAGCAGCTTCAGGACTAGCGGGGGTGAGACCCAGTACTTC	CASSFRTSGGETQYF
TRBD2	TRBJ2-3	-	TRBV4-3	TGCGCCAGCAGCCAAGTGGTAGGGACTAGCGGCTCAGATACGCAGTATTTT	CASSQVVGTSGSDTQYF
TRBD2	TRBJ2-3	-	TRBV20-1	TGCAGTGCAAGTGGTCTATGGGAGGGGACAGATACGCAGTATTTT	CSASGLWEGTDTQYF
TRBD1	TRBJ2-7	-	TRBV6-1	TGTGCCAGCAGTGAATTAGGGACAGGGTTTACCTACGAGCAGTACTTC	CASSELGTGFTYEQYF
TRBD2	TRBJ2-1	once	TRBV29-1	TGCAGCGGGACTAGCGGGAGTTTTTACAATGAGCAGTTCTTC	CSGTSGSFYNEQFF
-	TRBJ2-3	-	TRBV7-3	TGTGCCAGCAGCACAGGACCCGGCACAGATACGCAGTATTTT	CASSTGPGTDTQYF
-	TRBJ2-7	-	TRBV18	TGTGCCAGCTCACCAGGGGGATCAGCCTACGAGCAGTACTTC	CASSPGGSAYEQYF
-	TRBJ2-3	-	TRBV5-8	TGTGCCAGCAGCTTGGGCAGAGATCCTACAGATACGCAGTATTTT	CASSLGRDPTDTQYF
TRBD2	TRBJ2-1	once	TRBV5-1	TGCGCCAGCAGCTTGACTAGCGGGGCTAGCTCCTACAATGAGCAGTTCTTC	CASSLTSGASSYNEQFF
-	TRBJ1-1	-	TRBV7-8	TGTGCCAGCAGCTTATCGAATTCCTTGGGGGGCCGGGACACTGAAGCTTTCTTT	CASSLSNSLGGRDTEAFF
-	TRBJ1-3	-	TRBV7-9	TGTGCCAGCAGCTTTCGGCGGGGAAACACCATATATTTT	CASSFRRGNTIYF
-	TRBJ2-3	-	TRBV3-1/TRBV3-2	TGTGCCAGCAGTCACAGGGGCACAGATACGCAGTATTTT	CASSHRGTDTQYF
-	TRBJ2-3	-	TRBV6-6	TGTGCCAGCAGTGTCACGGCGGTCGATACGCAGTATTTT	CASSVTAVDTQYF
TRBD1	TRBJ2-7	-	TRBV6-5	TGTGCCAGCAGTTACTCCCCCAGGGGGCAGATCGAGCAGTACTTC	CASSYSPRGQIEQYF
TRBD1	TRBJ1-2	-	TRBV6-6	TGTGCCAGCAGTCCACAGGGGGACTATGGCTACACCTTC	CASSPQGDYGYTF
-	TRBJ2-7	-	TRBV28	TGTGCCAGCAGCTTCTCCTACGAGCAGTACTTC	CASSFSYEQYF